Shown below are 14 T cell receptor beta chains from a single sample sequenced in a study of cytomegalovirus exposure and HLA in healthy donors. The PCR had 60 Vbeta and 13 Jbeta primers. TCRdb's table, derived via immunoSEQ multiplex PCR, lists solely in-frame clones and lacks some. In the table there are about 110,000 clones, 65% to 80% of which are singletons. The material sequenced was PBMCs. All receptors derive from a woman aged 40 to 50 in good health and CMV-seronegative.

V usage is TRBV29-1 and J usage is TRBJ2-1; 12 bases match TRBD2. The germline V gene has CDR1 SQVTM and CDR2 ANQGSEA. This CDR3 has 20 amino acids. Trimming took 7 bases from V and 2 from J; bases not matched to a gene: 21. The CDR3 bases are TGCAGCGCCCACCCCGCCCCGAAGACTAGCGGGAGAGTGACCTACAATGAGCAGTTCTTC. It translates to CSAHPAPKTSGRVTYNEQFF.

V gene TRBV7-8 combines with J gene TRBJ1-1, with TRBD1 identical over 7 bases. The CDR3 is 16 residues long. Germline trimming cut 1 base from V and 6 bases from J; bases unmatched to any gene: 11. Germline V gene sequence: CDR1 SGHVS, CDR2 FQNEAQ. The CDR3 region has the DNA TGTGCCAGCAGCTTAGTGGCAGGGGGACATACCGCTGAAGCTTTCTTT. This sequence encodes CASSLVAGGHTAEAFF.

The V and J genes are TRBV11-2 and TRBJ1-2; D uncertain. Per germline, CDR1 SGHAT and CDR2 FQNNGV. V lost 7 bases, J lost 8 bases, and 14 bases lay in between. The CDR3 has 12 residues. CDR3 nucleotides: TGTGCCAGCACCTCTAGTGTTCTCGGCTACACCTTC. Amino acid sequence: CASTSSVLGYTF.

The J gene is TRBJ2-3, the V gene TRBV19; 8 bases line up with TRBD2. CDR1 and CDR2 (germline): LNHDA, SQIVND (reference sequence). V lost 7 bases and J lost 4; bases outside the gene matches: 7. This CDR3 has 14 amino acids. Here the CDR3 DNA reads TGTGCCAGTAATACTGGGCGGGAGGCAGATACGCAGTATTTT. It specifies CASNTGREADTQYF.

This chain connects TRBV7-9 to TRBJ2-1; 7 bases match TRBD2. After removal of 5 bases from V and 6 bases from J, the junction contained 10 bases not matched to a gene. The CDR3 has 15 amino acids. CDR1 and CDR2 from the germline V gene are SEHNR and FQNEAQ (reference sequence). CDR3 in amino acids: CASSHWLAESNEQFF. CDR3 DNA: TGTGCCAGCAGCCATTGGCTAGCGGAGTCCAATGAGCAGTTCTTC.

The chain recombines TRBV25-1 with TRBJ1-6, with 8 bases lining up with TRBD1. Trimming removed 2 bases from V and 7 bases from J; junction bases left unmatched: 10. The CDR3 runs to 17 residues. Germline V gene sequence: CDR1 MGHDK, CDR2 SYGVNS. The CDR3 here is CASSERGAQGGNSPLHF. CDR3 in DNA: TGTGCCAGCAGTGAAAGAGGGGCACAGGGGGGGAATTCACCCCTCCACTTT.

The CDR3 is CASSSAGDTQYF. The CDR3 DNA reads as TGTGCCAGCAGCTCCGCGGGAGATACGCAGTATTTT. The rearrangement uses TRBV7-2 and TRBJ2-3; maybe TRBD2 (5 bases). Trimming removed 4 bases at V and 5 bases at J, with 7 bases between. The CDR3 has 12 residues. Germline CDR1 and CDR2: SGHTA and FQGNSA.

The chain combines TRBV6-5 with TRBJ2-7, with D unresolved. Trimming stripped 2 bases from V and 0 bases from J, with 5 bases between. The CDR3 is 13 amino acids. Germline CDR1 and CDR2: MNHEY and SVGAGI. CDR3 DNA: TGTGCCAGCAGTTACCTCCCCTCCTACGAGCAGTACTTC. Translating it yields CASSYLPSYEQYF.

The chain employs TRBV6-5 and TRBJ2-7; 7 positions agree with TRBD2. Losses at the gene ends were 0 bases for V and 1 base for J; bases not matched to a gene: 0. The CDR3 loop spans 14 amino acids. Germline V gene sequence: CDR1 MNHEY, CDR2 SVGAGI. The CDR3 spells CASSYSGGSYEQYF. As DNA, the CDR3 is TGTGCCAGCAGTTACTCGGGAGGGTCCTACGAGCAGTACTTC.

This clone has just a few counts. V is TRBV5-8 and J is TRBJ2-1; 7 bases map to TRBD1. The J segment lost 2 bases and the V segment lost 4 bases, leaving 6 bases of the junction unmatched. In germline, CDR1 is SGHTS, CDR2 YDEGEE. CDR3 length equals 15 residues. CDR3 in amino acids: CASSPSDRAYNEQFF. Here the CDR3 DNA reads TGTGCCAGCAGCCCCTCCGACAGGGCCTACAATGAGCAGTTCTTC.

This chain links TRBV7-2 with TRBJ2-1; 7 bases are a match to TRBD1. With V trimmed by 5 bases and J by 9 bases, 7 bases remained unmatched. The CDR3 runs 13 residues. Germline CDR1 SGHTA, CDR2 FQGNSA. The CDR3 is CASSADRYSEQFF. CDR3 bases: TGTGCCAGCAGCGCGGACAGGTACTCTGAGCAGTTCTTC.

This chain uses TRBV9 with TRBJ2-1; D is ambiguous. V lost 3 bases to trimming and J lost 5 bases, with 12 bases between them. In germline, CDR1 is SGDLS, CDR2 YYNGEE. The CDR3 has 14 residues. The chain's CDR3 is CASSASSTDNEQFF. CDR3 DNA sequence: TGTGCCAGCAGCGCGTCGTCAACGGACAATGAGCAGTTCTTC. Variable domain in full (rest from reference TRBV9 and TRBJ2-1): DSGVTQTPKHLITATGQRVTLRCSPRSGDLSVYWYQQSLDQGLQFLIQYYNGEERAKGNILERFSAQQFPDLHSELNLSSLELGDSALYFCASSASSTDNEQFFGPGTRLTVL.

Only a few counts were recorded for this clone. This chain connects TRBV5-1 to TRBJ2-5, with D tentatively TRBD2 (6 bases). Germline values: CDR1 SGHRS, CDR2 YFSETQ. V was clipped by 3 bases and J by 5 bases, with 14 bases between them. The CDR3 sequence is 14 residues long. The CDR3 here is CASSSRLVGETQYF. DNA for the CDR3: TGCGCCAGCAGCTCCAGACTAGTAGGGGAGACCCAGTACTTC.

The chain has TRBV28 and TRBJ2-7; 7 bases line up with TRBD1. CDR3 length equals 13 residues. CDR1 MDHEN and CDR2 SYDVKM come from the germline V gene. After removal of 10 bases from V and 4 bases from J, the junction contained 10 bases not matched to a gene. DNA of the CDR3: TGTGCCACTACTGACAGGGAACCTTACGAGCAGTACTTC. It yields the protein CATTDREPYEQYF.